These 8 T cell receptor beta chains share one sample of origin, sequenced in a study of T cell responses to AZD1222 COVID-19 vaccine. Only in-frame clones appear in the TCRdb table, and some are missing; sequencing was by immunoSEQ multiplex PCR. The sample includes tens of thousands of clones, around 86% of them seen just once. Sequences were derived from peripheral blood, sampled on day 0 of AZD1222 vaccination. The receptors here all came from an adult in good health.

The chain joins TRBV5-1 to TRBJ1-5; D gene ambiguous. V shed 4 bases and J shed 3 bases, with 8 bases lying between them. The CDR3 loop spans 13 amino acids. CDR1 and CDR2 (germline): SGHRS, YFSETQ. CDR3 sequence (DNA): TGCGCCAGCAGCCTGGACGTCAATCAGCCCCAGCATTTT. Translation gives CASSLDVNQPQHF. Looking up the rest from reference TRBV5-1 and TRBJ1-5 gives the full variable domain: KAGVTQTPRYLIKTRGQQVTLSCSPISGHRSVSWYQQTPGQGLQFLFEYFSETQRNKGNFPGRFSGRQFSNSRSEMNVSTLELGDSALYLCASSLDVNQPQHFGDGTRLSIL.

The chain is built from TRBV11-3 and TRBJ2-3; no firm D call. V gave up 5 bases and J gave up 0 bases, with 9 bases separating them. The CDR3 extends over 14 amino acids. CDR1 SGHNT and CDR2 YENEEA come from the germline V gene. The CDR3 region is CASSRGSSTDTQYF. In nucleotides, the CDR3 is TGTGCCAGCAGCAGAGGATCTAGCACAGATACGCAGTATTTT.

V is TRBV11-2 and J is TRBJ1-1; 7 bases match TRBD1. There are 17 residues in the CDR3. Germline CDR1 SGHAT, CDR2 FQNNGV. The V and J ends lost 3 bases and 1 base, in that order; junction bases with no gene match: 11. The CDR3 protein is CASSFYTGVPPNTEAFF. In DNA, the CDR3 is TGTGCCAGCAGCTTTTACACAGGGGTCCCCCCGAACACTGAAGCTTTCTTT.

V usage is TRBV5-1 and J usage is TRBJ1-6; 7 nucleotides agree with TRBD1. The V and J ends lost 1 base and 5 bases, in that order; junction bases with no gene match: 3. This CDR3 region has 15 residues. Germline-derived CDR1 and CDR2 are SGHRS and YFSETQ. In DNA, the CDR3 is TGCGCCAGCAGCTTGTCAGGGGGAAATAATTCACCCCTCCACTTT. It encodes CASSLSGGNNSPLHF.

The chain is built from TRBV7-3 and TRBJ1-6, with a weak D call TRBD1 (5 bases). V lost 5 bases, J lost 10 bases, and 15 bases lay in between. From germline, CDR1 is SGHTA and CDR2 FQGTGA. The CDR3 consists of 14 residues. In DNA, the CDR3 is TGTGCCAGCAGCCTAGGGGTCACGGCCTCACCCCTCCACTTT. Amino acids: CASSLGVTASPLHF.

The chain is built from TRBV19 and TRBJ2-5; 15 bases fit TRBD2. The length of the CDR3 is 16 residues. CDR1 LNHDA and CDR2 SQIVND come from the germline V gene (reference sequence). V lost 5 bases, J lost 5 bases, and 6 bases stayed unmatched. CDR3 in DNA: TGTGCCAGTAGTCCGCGGACTAGCGGGGGGGCGGAGACCCAGTACTTC. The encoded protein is CASSPRTSGGAETQYF.

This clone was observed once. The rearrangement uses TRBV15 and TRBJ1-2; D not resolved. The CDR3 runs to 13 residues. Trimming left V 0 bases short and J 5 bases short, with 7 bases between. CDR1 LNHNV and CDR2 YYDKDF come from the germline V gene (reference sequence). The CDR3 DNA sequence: TGTGCCACCAGCAGAGATAGACAATATGGCTACACCTTC. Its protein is CATSRDRQYGYTF.

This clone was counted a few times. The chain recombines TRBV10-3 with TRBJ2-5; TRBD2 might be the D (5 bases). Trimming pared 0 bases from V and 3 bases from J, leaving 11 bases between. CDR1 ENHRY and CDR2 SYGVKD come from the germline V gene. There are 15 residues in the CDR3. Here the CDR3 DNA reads TGTGCCATCAGTGAGTCGCGAGGGTTCAAAGAGACCCAGTACTTC. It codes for CAISESRGFKETQYF.